A selection of T cell receptor beta chains follows, all from one sample in a study of T cells expressing NK-cell markers. TCRdb reprocessed the 5' RACE reads, keeping one entry per CDR3 protein, no DNA. This repertoire comprises 450,000 to 600,000 distinct CDR3 sequences; its ten largest clones make up under 4.5%. Sequences were obtained from blood T cells: a sorted CD56 or NKG2C T cell subset, CD4+ or CD8+ T cells, or bulk PBMC T cells (not recorded which). The receptors come from a man aged 18 to 35 in good health. The CDR3 runs from the conserved cysteine through the conserved F or W. Fields, in order: V gene, J gene, CDR3 protein.

v_gene: TRBV12-5
j_gene: TRBJ2-1
CDR3aa: CASGLRDEQFF

v_gene: TRBV4-3
j_gene: TRBJ2-7
CDR3aa: CASSQDGTLGWREQYF

v_gene: TRBV4-2
j_gene: TRBJ2-1
CDR3aa: CASRLGRGPYNEQFF

v_gene: TRBV29-1
j_gene: TRBJ2-5
CDR3aa: CSVEGWDREETQYF

v_gene: TRBV25-1
j_gene: TRBJ2-7
CDR3aa: CASSELDTPVAEQYF

v_gene: TRBV6-5
j_gene: TRBJ2-7
CDR3aa: CASSYQGRGYEQYF

v_gene: TRBV10-3
j_gene: TRBJ2-3
CDR3aa: CAINPRLGGVDTQYF

v_gene: TRBV12-3/TRBV12-4
j_gene: TRBJ2-2
CDR3aa: CASSDLTGRSTVGAGELFF

v_gene: TRBV20-1
j_gene: TRBJ2-1
CDR3aa: CSARFGSIYNEQFF

v_gene: TRBV11-3
j_gene: TRBJ2-3
CDR3aa: CASSSSVAGVGTDTQYF

v_gene: TRBV3-1
j_gene: TRBJ2-7
CDR3aa: CASSQGLAWYEQYF

v_gene: TRBV11-2
j_gene: TRBJ1-1
CDR3aa: CASSALGTEAFF

v_gene: TRBV9
j_gene: TRBJ2-1
CDR3aa: CASSVGGRARNEQFF

v_gene: TRBV5-4
j_gene: TRBJ2-2
CDR3aa: CASSDGRGNTGELFF

v_gene: TRBV7-2
j_gene: TRBJ2-1
CDR3aa: CASSPETGFEQFF

v_gene: TRBV20-1
j_gene: TRBJ2-6
CDR3aa: CSASGGANVLTF

v_gene: TRBV20-1
j_gene: TRBJ2-3
CDR3aa: CSANRVLADTQYF

v_gene: TRBV20-1
j_gene: TRBJ2-4
CDR3aa: CSARRSPATVAKNIQYF